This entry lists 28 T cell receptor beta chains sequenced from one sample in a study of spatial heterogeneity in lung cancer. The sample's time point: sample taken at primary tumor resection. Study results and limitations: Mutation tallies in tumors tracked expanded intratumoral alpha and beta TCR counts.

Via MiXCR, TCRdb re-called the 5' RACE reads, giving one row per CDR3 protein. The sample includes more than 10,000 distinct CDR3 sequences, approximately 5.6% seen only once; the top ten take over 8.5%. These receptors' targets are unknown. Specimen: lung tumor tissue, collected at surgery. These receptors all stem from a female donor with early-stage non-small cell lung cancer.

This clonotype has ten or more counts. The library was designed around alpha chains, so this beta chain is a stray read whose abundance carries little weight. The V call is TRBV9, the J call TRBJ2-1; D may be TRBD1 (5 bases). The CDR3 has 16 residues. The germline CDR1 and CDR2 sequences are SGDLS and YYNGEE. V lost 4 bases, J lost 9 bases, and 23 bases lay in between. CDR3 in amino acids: CASSPRRTAGQFEQFF. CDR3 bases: TGTGCCAGCAGCCCCCGCCGAACGGCAGGGCAGTTTGAGCAGTTCTTC.

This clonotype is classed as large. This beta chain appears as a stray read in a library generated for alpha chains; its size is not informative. The CDR3 loop reads CASSKLARQGENQPQHF. The CDR3 region has the DNA TGTGCCAGCAGCAAACTGGCGAGGCAGGGCGAAAATCAGCCCCAGCATTTT. J is TRBJ1-5 and V is TRBV21-1. TRBV21-1 is recorded as a pseudogene. The CDR3 length is 17 residues.

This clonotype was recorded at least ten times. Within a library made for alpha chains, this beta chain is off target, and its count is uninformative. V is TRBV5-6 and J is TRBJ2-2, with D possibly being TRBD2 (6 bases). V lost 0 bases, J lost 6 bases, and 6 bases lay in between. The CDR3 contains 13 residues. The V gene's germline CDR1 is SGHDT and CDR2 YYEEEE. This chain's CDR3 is CASSLGLAGELFF. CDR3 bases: TGTGCCAGCAGCTTGGGACTAGCCGGGGAGCTGTTTTTT.

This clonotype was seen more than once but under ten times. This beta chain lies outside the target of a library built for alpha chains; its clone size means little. The CDR3 sequence: CASSARGLGETQYF. The DNA for the CDR3 is TGTGCCAGCAGCGCAAGGGGGCTGGGGGAGACCCAGTACTTC. The V gene is TRBV9, the J gene TRBJ2-5; 7 positions agree with TRBD1. The V and J ends lost 3 bases and 5 bases, in that order; junction bases with no gene match: 7. The germline V gene encodes CDR1 SGDLS and CDR2 YYNGEE. The CDR3 spans 14 residues. The full variable domain, rest sourced from reference TRBV9 and TRBJ2-5, is DSGVTQTPKHLITATGQRVTLRCSPRSGDLSVYWYQQSLDQGLQFLIQYYNGEERAKGNILERFSAQQFPDLHSELNLSSLELGDSALYFCASSARGLGETQYFGPGTRLLVL.

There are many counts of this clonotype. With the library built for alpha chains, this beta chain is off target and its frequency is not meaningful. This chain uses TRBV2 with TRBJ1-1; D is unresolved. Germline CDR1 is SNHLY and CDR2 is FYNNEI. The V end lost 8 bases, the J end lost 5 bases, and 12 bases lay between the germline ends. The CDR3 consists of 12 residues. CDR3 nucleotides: TGTGCCAGCGGATTGGAGGGAACTGAAGCTTTCTTT. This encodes CASGLEGTEAFF.

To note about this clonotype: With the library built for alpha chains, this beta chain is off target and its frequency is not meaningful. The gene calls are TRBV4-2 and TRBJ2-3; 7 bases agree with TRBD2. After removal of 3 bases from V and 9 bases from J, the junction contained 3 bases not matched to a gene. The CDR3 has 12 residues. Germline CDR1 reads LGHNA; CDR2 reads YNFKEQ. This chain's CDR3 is CASSQGGRTQYF. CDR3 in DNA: TGTGCCAGCAGCCAGGGAGGGCGGACGCAGTATTTT.

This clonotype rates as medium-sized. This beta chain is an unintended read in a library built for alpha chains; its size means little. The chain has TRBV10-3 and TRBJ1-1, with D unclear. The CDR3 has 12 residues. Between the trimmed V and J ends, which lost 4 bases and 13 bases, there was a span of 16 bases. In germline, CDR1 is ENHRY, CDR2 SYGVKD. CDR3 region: CAISGSLKESFF. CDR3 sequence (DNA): TGTGCCATCAGTGGGAGCTTAAAGGAGAGTTTCTTT.

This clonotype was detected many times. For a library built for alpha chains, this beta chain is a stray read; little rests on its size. CDR3 sequence: CATRLAGEVDTQYF. DNA of the CDR3: TGTGCCACACGACTAGCGGGGGAGGTAGATACGCAGTATTTT. The rearrangement links TRBV10-3 to TRBJ2-3; 12 bases fit TRBD2. The ends lost 10 bases at V and 5 bases at J; junction bases unmatched: 7. This CDR3 has 14 amino acids. CDR1 is ENHRY and CDR2 is SYGVKD in the germline V gene.

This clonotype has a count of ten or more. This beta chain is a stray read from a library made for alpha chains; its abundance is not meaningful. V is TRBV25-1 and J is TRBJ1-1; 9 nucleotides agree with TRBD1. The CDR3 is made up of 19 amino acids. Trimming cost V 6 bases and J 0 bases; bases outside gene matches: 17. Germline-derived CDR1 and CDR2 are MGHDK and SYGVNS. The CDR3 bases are TGTGCCAGCAGGGGGGACCCGGGACAGGGAGGTAGAATGAACACTGAAGCTTTCTTT. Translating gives CASRGDPGQGGRMNTEAFF.

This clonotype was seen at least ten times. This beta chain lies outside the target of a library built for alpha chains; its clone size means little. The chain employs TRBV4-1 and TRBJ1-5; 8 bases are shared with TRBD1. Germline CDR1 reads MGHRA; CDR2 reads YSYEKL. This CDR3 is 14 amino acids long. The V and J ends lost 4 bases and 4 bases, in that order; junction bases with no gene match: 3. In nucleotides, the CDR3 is TGCGCCAGCAGCCGACAGGGGAGAAATCAGCCCCAGCATTTT. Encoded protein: CASSRQGRNQPQHF.

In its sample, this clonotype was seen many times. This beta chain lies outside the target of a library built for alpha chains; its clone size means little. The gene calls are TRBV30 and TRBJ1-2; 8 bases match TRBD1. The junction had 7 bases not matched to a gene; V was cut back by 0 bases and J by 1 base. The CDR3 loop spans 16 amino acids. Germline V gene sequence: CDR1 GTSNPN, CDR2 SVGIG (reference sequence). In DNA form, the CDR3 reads TGTGCCTGGAGTGTACAGACAGGGGCATATAACTATGGCTACACCTTC. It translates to CAWSVQTGAYNYGYTF.

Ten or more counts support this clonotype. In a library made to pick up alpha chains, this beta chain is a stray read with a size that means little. Written as DNA, the CDR3 is TGTGCCAGCAGGAGGGGGCGGACAGGGTGGGTCAGGGACACTGAAGCTTTCTTT. Translated, it gives CASRRGRTGWVRDTEAFF. The rearrangement uses TRBV28 and TRBJ1-1; 8 bases match TRBD1. Germline V lookup: CDR1 MDHEN, CDR2 SYDVKM. The length of the CDR3 is 18 residues. V shed 6 bases, J shed 3 bases, and the junction held 18 bases outside the gene matches. Together with reference TRBV28 and TRBJ1-1, the CDR3 gives the full variable domain: DVKVTQSSRYLVKRTGEKVFLECVQDMDHENMFWYRQDPGLGLRLIYFSYDVKMKEKGDIPEGYSVSREKKERFSLILESASTNQTSMYLCASRRGRTGWVRDTEAFFGQGTRLTVV.

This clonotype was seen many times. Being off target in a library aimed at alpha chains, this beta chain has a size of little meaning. In nucleotides, the CDR3 is TGTGCCAGCGCATCATGGGGGACTTACAATGAGCAGTTCTTC. This encodes CASASWGTYNEQFF. The J gene is TRBJ2-1, the V gene TRBV7-9, with D perhaps matching TRBD2 (6 bases). The germline V and J ends were trimmed by 8 bases and 4 bases, with 15 bases remaining between them. CDR3 length equals 14 residues. Germline values: CDR1 SEHNR, CDR2 FQNEAQ (reference sequence).

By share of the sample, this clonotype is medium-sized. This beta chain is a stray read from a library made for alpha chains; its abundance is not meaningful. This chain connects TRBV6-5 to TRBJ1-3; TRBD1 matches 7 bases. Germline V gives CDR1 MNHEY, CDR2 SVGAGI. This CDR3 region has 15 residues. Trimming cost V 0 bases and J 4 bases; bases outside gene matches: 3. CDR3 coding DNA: TGTGCCAGCAGTTACTCGACAGGGACAGGAAACACCATATATTTT. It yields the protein CASSYSTGTGNTIYF.

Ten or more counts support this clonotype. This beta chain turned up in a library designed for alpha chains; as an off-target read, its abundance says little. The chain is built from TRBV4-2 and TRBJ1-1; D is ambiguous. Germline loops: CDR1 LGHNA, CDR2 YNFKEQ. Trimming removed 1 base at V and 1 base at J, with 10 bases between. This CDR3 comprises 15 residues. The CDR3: CASSQGPPRNTEAFF. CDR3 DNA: TGTGCCAGCAGCCAAGGACCGCCGAGGAACACTGAAGCTTTCTTT.

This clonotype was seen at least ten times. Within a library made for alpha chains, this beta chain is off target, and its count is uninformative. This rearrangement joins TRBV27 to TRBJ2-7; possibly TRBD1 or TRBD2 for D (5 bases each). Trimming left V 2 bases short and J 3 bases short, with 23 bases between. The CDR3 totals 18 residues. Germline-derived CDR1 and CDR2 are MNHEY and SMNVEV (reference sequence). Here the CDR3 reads CASSLMYRPGRMLYEQYF. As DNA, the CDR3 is TGTGCCAGCAGTTTAATGTACCGCCCGGGACGGATGCTCTACGAGCAGTACTTC.

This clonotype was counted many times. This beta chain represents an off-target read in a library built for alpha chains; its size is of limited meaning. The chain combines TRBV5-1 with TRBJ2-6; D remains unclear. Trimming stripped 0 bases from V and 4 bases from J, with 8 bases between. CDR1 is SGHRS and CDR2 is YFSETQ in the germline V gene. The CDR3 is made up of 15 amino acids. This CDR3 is CASSLEGYGANVLTF. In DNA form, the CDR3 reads TGCGCCAGCAGCTTGGAAGGCTACGGGGCCAACGTCCTGACTTTC.

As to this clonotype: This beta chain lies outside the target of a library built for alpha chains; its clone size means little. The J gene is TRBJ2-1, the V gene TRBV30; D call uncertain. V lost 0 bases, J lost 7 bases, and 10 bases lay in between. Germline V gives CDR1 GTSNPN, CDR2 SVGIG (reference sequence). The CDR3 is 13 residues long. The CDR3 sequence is CAWSVLSKNEQFF. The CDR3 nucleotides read TGTGCCTGGAGTGTACTGTCCAAGAATGAGCAGTTCTTC. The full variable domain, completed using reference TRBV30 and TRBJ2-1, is SQTIHQWPATLVQPVGSPLSLECTVEGTSNPNLYWYRQAAGRGLQLLFYSVGIGQISSEVPQNLSASRPQDRQFILSSKKLLLSDSGFYLCAWSVLSKNEQFFGPGTRLTVL.

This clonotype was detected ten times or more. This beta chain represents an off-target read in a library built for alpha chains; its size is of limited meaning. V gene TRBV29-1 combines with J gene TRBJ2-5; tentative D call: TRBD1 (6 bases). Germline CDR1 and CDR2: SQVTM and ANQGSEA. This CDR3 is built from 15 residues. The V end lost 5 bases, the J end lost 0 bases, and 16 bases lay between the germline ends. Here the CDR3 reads CSVWPDRGYQETQYF. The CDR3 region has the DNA TGCAGCGTTTGGCCGGACAGAGGGTACCAAGAGACCCAGTACTTC.

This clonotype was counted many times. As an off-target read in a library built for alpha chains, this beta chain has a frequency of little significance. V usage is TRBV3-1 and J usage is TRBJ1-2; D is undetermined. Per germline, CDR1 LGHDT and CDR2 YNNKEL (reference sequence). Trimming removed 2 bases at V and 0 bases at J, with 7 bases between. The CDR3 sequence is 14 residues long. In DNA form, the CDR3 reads TGTGCCAGCAGCCAATACTCCGCTAACTATGGCTACACCTTC. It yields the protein CASSQYSANYGYTF.

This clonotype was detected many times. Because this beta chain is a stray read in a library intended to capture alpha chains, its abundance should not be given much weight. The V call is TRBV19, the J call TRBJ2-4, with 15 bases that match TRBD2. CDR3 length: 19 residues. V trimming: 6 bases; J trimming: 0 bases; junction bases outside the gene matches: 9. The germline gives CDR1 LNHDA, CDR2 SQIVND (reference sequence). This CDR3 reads CASSEGTSGGLLAKNIQYF. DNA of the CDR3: TGTGCCAGTAGCGAGGGGACTAGCGGGGGGCTCCTAGCCAAAAACATTCAGTACTTC.

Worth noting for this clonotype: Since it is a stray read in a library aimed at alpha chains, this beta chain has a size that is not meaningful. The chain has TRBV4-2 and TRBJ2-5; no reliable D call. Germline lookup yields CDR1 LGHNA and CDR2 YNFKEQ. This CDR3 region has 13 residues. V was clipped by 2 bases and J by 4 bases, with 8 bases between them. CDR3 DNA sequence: TGTGCCAGCAGCCAAAACGTTGGAGAGACCCAGTACTTC. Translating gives CASSQNVGETQYF.

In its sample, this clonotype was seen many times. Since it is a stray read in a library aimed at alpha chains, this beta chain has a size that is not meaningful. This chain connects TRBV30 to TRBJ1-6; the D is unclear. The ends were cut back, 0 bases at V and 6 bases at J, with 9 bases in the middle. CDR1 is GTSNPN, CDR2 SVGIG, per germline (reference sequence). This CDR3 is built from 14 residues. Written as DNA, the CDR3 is TGTGCCTGGAGTGTCCGGACCTTTAATTCACCCCTCCACTTT. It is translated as CAWSVRTFNSPLHF.

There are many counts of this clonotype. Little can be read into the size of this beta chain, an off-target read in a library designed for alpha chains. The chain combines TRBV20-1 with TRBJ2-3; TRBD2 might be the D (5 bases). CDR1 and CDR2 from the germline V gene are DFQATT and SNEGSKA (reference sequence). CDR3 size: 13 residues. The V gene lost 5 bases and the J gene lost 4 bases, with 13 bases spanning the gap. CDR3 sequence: CSARRRAADTQYF. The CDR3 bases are TGCAGTGCTCGGCGGCGGGCAGCAGATACGCAGTATTTT.

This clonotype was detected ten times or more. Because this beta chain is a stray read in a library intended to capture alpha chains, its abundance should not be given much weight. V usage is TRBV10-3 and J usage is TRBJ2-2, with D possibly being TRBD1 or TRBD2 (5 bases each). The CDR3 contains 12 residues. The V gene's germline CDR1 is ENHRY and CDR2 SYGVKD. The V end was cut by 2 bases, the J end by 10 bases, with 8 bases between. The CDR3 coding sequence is TGTGCCATCAGTGAGAGGGACCAGGAGCTGTTTTTT. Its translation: CAISERDQELFF.

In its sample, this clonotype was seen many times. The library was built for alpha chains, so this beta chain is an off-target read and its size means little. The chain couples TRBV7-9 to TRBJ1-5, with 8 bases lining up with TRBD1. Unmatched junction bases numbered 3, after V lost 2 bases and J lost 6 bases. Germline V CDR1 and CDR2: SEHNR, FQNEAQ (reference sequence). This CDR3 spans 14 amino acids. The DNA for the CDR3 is TGTGCCAGCAGCTTACCAGGGGGCGGTCAGCCCCAGCATTTT. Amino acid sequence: CASSLPGGGQPQHF.

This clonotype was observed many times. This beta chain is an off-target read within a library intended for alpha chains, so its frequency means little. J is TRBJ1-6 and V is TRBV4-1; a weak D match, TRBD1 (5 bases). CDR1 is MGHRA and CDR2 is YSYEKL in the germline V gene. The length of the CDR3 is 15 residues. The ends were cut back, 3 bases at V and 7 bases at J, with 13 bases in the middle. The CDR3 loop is CASSQPDILNSPLHF. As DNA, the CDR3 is TGCGCCAGCAGCCAGCCGGACATCCTCAATTCACCCCTCCACTTT.

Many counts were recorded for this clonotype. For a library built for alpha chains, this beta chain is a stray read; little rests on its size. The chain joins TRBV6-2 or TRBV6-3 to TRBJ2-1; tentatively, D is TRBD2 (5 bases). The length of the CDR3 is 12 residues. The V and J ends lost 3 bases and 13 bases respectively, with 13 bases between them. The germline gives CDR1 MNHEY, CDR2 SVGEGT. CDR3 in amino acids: CASSYMLASQFF. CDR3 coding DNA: TGTGCCAGCAGTTATATGCTGGCTAGCCAGTTCTTC.